This TCR beta chain is drawn from a study of blood T cell repertoires in COVID-19. Across the study: Samples came from the United States, Italy and Spain, spanning acute and convalescent COVID-19.

Trimming removed 5 bases at V and 3 bases at J, with 19 bases between. Germline V gives CDR1 MNHEY, CDR2 SMNVEV (reference sequence). The CDR3 is 16 amino acids. This clone was seen ten or more times. TCRdb's copy holds only in-frame clones and misses some; the assay was immunoSEQ multiplex PCR. The sample records approximately 100,000 clones, over 70% being singletons. This sequence was found in a man in his 70s with acute or convalescent COVID-19. V is TRBV27 and J is TRBJ2-5, with D possibly matching TRBD2 (5 bases). The sample taken for sequencing was peripheral blood. The chain's CDR3 is CASSPQFLAFEETQYF. DNA of the CDR3: TGTGCCAGCAGTCCCCAGTTCCTAGCTTTTGAAGAGACCCAGTACTTC.